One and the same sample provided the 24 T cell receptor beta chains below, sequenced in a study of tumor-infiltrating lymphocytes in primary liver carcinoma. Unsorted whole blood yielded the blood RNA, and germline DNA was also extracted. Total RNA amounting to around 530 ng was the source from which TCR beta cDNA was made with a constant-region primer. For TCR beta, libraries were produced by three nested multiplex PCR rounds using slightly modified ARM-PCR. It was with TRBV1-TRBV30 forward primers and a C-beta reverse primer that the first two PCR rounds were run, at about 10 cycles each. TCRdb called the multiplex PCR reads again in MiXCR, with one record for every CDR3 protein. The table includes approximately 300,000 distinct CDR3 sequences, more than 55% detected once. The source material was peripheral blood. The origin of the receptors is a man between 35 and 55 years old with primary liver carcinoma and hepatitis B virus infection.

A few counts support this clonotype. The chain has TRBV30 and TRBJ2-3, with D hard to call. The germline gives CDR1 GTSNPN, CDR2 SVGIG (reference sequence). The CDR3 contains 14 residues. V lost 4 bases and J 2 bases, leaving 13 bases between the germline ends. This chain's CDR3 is CAWKPTTFTDTQYF. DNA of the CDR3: TGTGCCTGGAAGCCTACCACCTTCACAGATACGCAGTATTTT.

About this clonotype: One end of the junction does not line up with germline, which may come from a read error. The CDR3 spells CADRGKRSYGQYF. The CDR3 DNA sequence: TGTGCCGACAGGGGGAAGCGATCCTACGGGCAGTACTTC. This rearrangement joins TRBV11-1 to TRBJ2-7, with TRBD1 matching over 9 bases. The CDR3 consists of 13 residues. Germline loops: CDR1 SGHAT, CDR2 FQDESV (reference sequence).

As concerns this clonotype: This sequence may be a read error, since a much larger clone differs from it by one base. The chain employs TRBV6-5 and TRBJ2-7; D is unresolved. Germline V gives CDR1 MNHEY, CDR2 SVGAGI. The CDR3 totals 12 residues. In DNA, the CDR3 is TGTGACAGCAGTCCGCTAGGAGAGGAGCAGTACTTC. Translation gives CDSSPLGEEQYF.

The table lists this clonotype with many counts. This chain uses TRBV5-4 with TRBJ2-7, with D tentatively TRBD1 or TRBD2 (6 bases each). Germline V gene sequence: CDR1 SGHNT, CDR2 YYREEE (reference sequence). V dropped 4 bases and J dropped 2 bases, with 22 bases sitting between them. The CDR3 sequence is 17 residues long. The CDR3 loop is CASSGGPGAENTYEQYF. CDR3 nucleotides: TGTGCCAGCAGCGGGGGGCCGGGAGCGGAAAACACCTACGAGCAGTACTTC.

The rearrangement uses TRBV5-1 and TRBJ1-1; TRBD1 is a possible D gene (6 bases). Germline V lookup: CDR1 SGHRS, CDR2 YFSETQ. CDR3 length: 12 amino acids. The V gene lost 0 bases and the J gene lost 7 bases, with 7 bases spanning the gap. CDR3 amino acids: CASSLEGGEAFF. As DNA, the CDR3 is TGCGCCAGCAGCTTGGAAGGGGGTGAAGCTTTCTTT.

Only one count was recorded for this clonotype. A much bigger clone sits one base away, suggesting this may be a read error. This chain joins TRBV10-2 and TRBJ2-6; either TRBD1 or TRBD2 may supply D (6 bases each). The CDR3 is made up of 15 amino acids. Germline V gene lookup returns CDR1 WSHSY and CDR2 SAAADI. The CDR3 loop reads CASSDPGAGANVLSF. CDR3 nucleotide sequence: TGCGCCAGCAGTGATCCGGGGGCTGGGGCCAACGTCCTGTCTTTC.

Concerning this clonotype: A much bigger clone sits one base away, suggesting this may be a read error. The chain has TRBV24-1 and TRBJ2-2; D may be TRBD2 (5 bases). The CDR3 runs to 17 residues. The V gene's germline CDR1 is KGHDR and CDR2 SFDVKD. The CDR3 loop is CATSDLAVDDGPGELVF. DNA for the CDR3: TGTGCCACCAGTGATTTGGCGGTTGATGATGGGCCCGGGGAGCTGGTTTTT.

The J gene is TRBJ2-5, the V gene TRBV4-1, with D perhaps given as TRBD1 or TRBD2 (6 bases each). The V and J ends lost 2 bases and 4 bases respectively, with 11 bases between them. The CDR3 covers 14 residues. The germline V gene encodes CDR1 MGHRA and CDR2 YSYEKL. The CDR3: CASSQQGTGETQYF. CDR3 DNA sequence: TGCGCCAGCAGCCAACAGGGGACTGGAGAGACCCAGTACTTC.

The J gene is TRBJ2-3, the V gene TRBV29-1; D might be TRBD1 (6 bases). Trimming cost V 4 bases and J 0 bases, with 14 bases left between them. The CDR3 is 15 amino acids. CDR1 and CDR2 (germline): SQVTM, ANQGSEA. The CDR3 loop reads CSVARSGTSTDTQYF. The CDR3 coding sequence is TGCAGCGTTGCCCGATCCGGGACAAGCACAGATACGCAGTATTTT.

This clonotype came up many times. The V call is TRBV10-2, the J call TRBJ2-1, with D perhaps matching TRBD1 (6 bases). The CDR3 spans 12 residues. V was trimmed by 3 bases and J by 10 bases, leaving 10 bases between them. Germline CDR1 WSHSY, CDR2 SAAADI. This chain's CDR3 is CASSDGGHEQFF. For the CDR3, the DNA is TGCGCCAGCAGTGATGGGGGACACGAGCAGTTCTTC.

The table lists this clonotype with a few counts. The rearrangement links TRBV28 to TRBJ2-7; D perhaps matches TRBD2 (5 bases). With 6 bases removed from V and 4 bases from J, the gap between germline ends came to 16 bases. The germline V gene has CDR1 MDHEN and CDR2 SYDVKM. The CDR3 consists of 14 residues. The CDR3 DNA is TGTGCCAGCAGCCGTGGAGGAATTGGATACGAGCAGTACTTC. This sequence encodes CASSRGGIGYEQYF.

The CDR3 here is CASSPQYGGGNQPQHF. CDR3 bases: TGTGCCAGCTCACCACAGTATGGGGGAGGCAATCAGCCCCAGCATTTT. V usage is TRBV18 and J usage is TRBJ1-5, with D possibly matching TRBD1 (5 bases). The ends were cut back, 1 base at V and 2 bases at J, with 12 bases in the middle. The germline V gene encodes CDR1 KGHSH and CDR2 LQKENI. CDR3 size: 16 residues.

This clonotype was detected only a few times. This CDR3 is CASSYDGGSGNTIYF. The DNA of the CDR3 is TGTGCCAGCAGTTACGATGGGGGCTCTGGAAACACCATATATTTT. This sequence joins TRBV6-2 or TRBV6-3 and TRBJ1-3; tentative D call: TRBD1 (5 bases). V was shortened by 2 bases and J by 0 bases, with 8 bases between the two germline ends. The CDR3 runs to 15 residues. Germline CDR1 is MNHEY and CDR2 is SVGEGT.

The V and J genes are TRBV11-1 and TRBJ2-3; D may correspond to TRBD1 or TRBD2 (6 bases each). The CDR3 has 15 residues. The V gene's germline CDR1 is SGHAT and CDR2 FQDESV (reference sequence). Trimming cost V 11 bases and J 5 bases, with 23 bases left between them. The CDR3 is CAGNLESRGGDTQYF. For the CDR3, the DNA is TGTGCCGGCAACTTAGAGAGCAGGGGAGGAGATACGCAGTATTTT.

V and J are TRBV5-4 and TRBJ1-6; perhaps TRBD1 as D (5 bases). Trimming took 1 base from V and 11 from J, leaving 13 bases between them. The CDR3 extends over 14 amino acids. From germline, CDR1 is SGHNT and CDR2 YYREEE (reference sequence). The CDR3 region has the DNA TGTGCCAGCAGCTTGAACAGGCAATATCCACCCCTCCACTTT. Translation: CASSLNRQYPPLHF.

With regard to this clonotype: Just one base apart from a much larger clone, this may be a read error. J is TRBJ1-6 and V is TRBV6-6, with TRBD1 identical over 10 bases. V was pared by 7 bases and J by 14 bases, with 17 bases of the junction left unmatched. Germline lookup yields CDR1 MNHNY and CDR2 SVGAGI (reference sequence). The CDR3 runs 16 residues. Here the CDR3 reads CASTTTWTGGRSSLHF. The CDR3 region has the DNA TGTGCCAGCACCACAACCTGGACAGGGGGACGATCATCCCTCCACTTT.

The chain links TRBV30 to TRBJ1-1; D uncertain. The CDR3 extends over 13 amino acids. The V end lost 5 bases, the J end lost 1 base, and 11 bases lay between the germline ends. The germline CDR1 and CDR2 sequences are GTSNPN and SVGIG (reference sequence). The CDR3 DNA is TGTGCCTGGGGCCCTCCGGGGAACACTGAAGCTTTCTTT. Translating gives CAWGPPGNTEAFF.

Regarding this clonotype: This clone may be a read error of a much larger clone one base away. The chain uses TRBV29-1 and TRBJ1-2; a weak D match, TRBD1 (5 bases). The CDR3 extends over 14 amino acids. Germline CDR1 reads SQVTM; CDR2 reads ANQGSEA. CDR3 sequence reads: CRVGSAGSLYGYTF. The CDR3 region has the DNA TGCAGAGTTGGGTCGGCAGGGTCCCTCTATGGCTACACCTTC.

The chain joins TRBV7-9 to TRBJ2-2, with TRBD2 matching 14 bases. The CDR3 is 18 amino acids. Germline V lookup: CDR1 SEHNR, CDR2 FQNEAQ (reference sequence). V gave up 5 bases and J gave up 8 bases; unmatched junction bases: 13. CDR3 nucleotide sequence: TGTGCCAGCAGCAGTCGCGGTCCGGGACTAGCGGGAGAGGGGGAGCTGTTTTTT. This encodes CASSSRGPGLAGEGELFF.

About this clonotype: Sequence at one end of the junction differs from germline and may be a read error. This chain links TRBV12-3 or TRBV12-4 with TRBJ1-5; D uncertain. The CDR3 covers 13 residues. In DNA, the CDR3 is TGTGCCAGCAGTTTAGGGGGAGGGCAGCCCCAGCTTTTT. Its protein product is CASSLGGGQPQLF.

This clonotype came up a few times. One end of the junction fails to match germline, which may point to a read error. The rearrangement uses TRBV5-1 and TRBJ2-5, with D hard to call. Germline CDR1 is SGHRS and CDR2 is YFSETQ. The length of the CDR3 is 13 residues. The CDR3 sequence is CASSIVGQGTQYF. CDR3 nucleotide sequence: TGCGCCAGCAGCATAGTGGGCCAAGGGACCCAGTACTTC.

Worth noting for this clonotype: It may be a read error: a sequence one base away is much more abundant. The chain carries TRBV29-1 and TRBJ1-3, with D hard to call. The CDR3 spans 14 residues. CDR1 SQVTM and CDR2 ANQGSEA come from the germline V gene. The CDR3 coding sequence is TGCATCGTTGACGAGGGTCACTCTGGAAACACCATATATTTT. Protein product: CIVDEGHSGNTIYF.

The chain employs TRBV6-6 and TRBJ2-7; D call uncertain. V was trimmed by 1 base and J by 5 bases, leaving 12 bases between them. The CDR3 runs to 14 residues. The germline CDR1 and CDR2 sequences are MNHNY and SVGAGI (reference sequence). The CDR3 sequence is CASSYCGRFDEQYF. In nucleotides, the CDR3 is TGTGCCAGCAGTTACTGTGGCAGGTTCGACGAGCAGTACTTC.

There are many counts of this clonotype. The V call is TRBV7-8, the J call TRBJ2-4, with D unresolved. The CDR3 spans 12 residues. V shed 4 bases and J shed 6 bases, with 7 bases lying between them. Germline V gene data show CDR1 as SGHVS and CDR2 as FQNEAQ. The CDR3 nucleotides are TGTGCCAGCAGCTCGACTCCAAACATTCAGTACTTC. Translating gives CASSSTPNIQYF. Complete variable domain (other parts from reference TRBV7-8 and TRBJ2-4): GAGVSQSPRYKVAKRGQDVALRCDPISGHVSLFWYQQALGQGPEFLTYFQNEAQLDKSGLPSDRFFAERPEGSVSTLKIQRTQQEDSAVYLCASSSTPNIQYFGAGTRLSVL.